The rows below give T cell receptor beta chains drawn from one sample of a study of blood T cell repertoires in COVID-19. The table came from immunoSEQ multiplex PCR; TCRdb's copy has only in-frame clones and leaves some out. Found here are about 73,000 clones, over 80% of them singletons; the top ten hold approximately 2.5%. The sample was peripheral blood. The receptors come from an elderly man with active or convalescent COVID-19. Each CDR3 is given with its conserved first and last residue.

>TRBV5-1|16
CASSPTGDQGTDEQFF
>TRBV7-9|15
CASSSTGDGDYEQYF
>TRBV6-6|14
CASSYYGDRGEQYF
>TRBV11-3|16
CASSSRDRGETGELFF
>TRBV5-1|14
CASSGTSGTGELFF
>TRBV7-2|16
CASSLAGGQGVQPQHF
>TRBV5-1|15
CASSLALRLNTEAFF
>TRBV11-1|15
CASSLYRTPPYEQYF
>TRBV7-9|14
CASSFGQFQETQYF
>TRBV2|15
CASSELAQVGSPLHF
>TRBV5-1|15
CASSLGGGSYNEQFF
>TRBV14|15
CASSRGQGASYEQYF
>TRBV5-1|14
CASSLFAGQETQYF
>TRBV11-2|15
CASRAGQGAYNEQFF
>TRBV27|15
CASSSPHDMNTEAFF
>TRBV19|15
CASSMGPGGVYGYTF
>TRBV3-1/TRBV3-2|14
CASSRGNSGNTIYF
>TRBV5-4|16
CASSLALNSGANVLTF
>TRBV2|13
CASRDRDTGELFF
>TRBV10-3|16
CAINRQGLVGANVLTF
>TRBV27|19
CASSLPWDRGPESTDTQYF
>TRBV7-2|15
CASSWGTGNTGELFF
>TRBV6-5|14
CASKITQMNTEAFF
>TRBV19|15
CASTSEGYSGNTIYF